Below, 3 T cell receptor beta chains from the same sample are listed, as sequenced in a study of metastatic and nonmetastatic thyroid tumors. Patients were all untreated before their thyroid surgery. TCRdb re-analyzed the PCR reads using MiXCR. The table has about 64,000 clones, about 4% seen once. Sequenced sample: blood. All receptors derive from a female donor with papillary thyroid cancer or a benign thyroid nodule (not recorded which). Some clones in this sample may be carry-over from other donors' samples.

The rearrangement uses TRBV9 and TRBJ1-2; D uncertain. Between the trimmed V and J ends, which lost 4 bases and 8 bases, there was a span of 9 bases. The CDR3 has 11 amino acids. In germline, CDR1 is SGDLS, CDR2 YYNGEE. The CDR3 coding sequence is TGTGCCAGCAGCCGGGATGGGGGCTACACCTTC. Translated: CASSRDGGYTF.

This clone was observed many times. An end of the junction does not agree with germline; a read error may underlie this. The chain links TRBV7-7 to TRBJ2-5; weak D call: TRBD1 (6 bases). CDR1 is SSHAT, CDR2 FNYEAQ, per germline (reference sequence). This CDR3 comprises 14 residues. The CDR3 spells CASSLAGAGETQYF. CDR3 DNA sequence: TGTGCTAGCAGCTTAGCAGGGGCCGGAGAGACCCAGTACTTC.

Turning to this clone: A single base separates this from a much larger clone, so it may be a read error. Other nucleotide sequences from this sample produce the same CDR3. The chain uses TRBV18 and TRBJ2-3; 11 positions match TRBD2. Germline values: CDR1 KGHSH, CDR2 LQKENI. The CDR3 is made up of 18 amino acids. The DNA of the CDR3 is TGTGCCAGCTCACGTCGGCTAGCGGGAGGAGGTCTCCAAGATACGCAGTATTTC. Translating gives CASSRRLAGGGLQDTQYF.